These 32 T cell receptor beta chains came from one sample sequenced in a study of blood T cell repertoires in COVID-19. The protocol was immunoSEQ multiplex PCR, while the TCRdb copy is restricted to in-frame clones and leaves out a portion. The repertoire has 45,000 to 55,000 clones, around 88% of them found once; the top ten carry around 5.2%. Sequenced sample: peripheral blood. The origin of the receptors is a human donor in a cohort sampled during active COVID-19.

J is TRBJ1-1 and V is TRBV10-2; D not resolved. Germline V gene lookup returns CDR1 WSHSY and CDR2 SAAADI. This CDR3 is 13 amino acids long. The ends were cut back, 3 bases at V and 1 base at J, with 6 bases in the middle. The CDR3 DNA is TGCGCCAGCAGTGAAGAGGGGAACACTGAAGCTTTCTTT. This encodes CASSEEGNTEAFF.

This clone has just one count. V usage is TRBV7-9 and J usage is TRBJ2-3, with 11 positions matching TRBD2. The CDR3 extends over 15 amino acids. J was trimmed by 3 bases and V by 3 bases; bases with no gene match: 2. Germline CDR1 and CDR2: SEHNR and FQNEAQ (reference sequence). DNA of the CDR3: TGTGCCAGCAGCTTCTTAGCGGGGGGGACAGATACGCAGTATTTT. This gives the protein CASSFLAGGTDTQYF.

This chain joins TRBV15 and TRBJ1-2; weak D call: TRBD1 (6 bases). Germline V gives CDR1 LNHNV, CDR2 YYDKDF (reference sequence). V gave up 5 bases and J gave up 0 bases, with 13 bases separating them. The CDR3 consists of 15 residues. CDR3 region: CATSGWTATNYGYTF. The CDR3 DNA follows: TGTGCCACCAGCGGATGGACAGCCACTAACTATGGCTACACCTTC.

The chain links TRBV6-6 to TRBJ1-4; D gene uncertain. The CDR3 has 14 residues. Germline V gene sequence: CDR1 MNHNY, CDR2 SVGAGI (reference sequence). The V and J ends lost 5 bases and 6 bases respectively, with 13 bases between them. The CDR3 coding sequence is TGTGCCAGCAGTCCCCCCACTCCCCATGAAAAACTGTTTTTT. As protein: CASSPPTPHEKLFF.

Only one count was recorded for this clone. This chain links TRBV2 with TRBJ2-4; TRBD1 is a possible D gene (6 bases). CDR3 length: 15 amino acids. V was clipped by 8 bases and J by 6 bases, with 20 bases between them. Germline V gene lookup returns CDR1 SNHLY and CDR2 FYNNEI. The CDR3 region is CASQRESGQSNIQYF. CDR3 in DNA: TGTGCCAGCCAGAGGGAGAGCGGACAGTCAAACATTCAGTACTTC. Combining the CDR3 with reference TRBV2 and TRBJ2-4 gives the whole variable domain EPEVTQTPSHQVTQMGQEVILRCVPISNHLYFYWYRQILGQKVEFLVSFYNNEISEKSEIFDDQFSVERPDGSNFTLKIRSTKLEDSAMYFCASQRESGQSNIQYFGAGTRLSVL.

The chain has TRBV18 and TRBJ1-6; 7 bases align to TRBD1. V shed 6 bases and J 5 bases; nucleotides not matched to a gene: 7. The CDR3 has 15 amino acids. CDR1 is KGHSH and CDR2 is LQKENI in the germline V gene. The CDR3 loop is CASSPLTGDNSPLHF. DNA for the CDR3: TGTGCCAGCTCTCCTCTAACAGGGGATAATTCACCCCTCCACTTT.

The V call is TRBV6-4, the J call TRBJ2-2; the match to TRBD2 covers 9 bases. CDR1 and CDR2 from the germline V gene are MRHNA and SNTAGT. The CDR3 consists of 17 residues. Trimming removed 6 bases from V and 5 bases from J; junction bases left unmatched: 13. The CDR3 reads CASSPHTGLAGTGELFF. The CDR3 DNA reads TGTGCCAGCAGCCCTCACACGGGGCTAGCGGGGACCGGGGAGCTGTTTTTT.

This rearrangement joins TRBV18 to TRBJ2-3, with D possibly matching TRBD1 (7 bases). CDR3 size: 15 residues. The germline CDR1 and CDR2 sequences are KGHSH and LQKENI. V dropped 3 bases and J dropped 2 bases, with 12 bases sitting between them. The CDR3 nucleotides read TGTGCCAGCTCACCCGCGGGACAGATCACAGATACGCAGTATTTT. Translating gives CASSPAGQITDTQYF.

The V gene is TRBV7-3, the J gene TRBJ2-7; D gene ambiguous. The germline V and J ends were trimmed by 1 base and 2 bases, with 6 bases remaining between them. The CDR3 sequence is 13 residues long. Germline CDR1 and CDR2: SGHTA and FQGTGA. CDR3 loop: CASSLNPTYEQYF. The CDR3 DNA reads TGTGCCAGCAGCTTAAATCCCACCTACGAGCAGTACTTC.

This clone was recorded once. The genes are TRBV25-1 and TRBJ2-5, with 10 bases lining up with TRBD1. Per germline, CDR1 MGHDK and CDR2 SYGVNS. The CDR3 extends over 14 amino acids. V lost 4 bases and J lost 5; bases outside the gene matches: 4. DNA for the CDR3: TGTGCCAGCAGTGGACAGGGGGCGCGGGAGACCCAGTACTTC. This translates into CASSGQGARETQYF.

This clone was seen more than once but under ten times. J is TRBJ2-7 and V is TRBV5-6; possible D gene TRBD1, 6 bases. The germline V gene encodes CDR1 SGHDT and CDR2 YYEEEE. This CDR3 is 14 amino acids long. V gave up 0 bases and J gave up 7 bases, with 14 bases separating them. This CDR3 reads CASSLAGQPTEQYF. The CDR3 nucleotides read TGTGCCAGCAGCTTGGCCGGACAGCCAACTGAGCAGTACTTC.

V gene TRBV7-6 combines with J gene TRBJ2-1, with 13 bases fitting TRBD2. With 5 bases clipped from V and 13 bases from J, the junction kept 8 bases outside the gene matches. The germline CDR1 and CDR2 sequences are SGHVS and FNYEAQ. The CDR3 length is 14 residues. In DNA, the CDR3 is TGTGCCAGCAGCCTCCGGACTAGCGGGGGCGTACAGTTCTTC. This gives the protein CASSLRTSGGVQFF.

The chain has TRBV20-1 and TRBJ1-4; no clear D gene. Trimming shortened V by 6 bases and J by 4 bases, and 6 bases separated the two germline ends. Germline CDR1 and CDR2: DFQATT and SNEGSKA (reference sequence). CDR3 length: 11 residues. The CDR3 sequence is CSARLNEKLFF. The CDR3 DNA reads TGCAGTGCCAGACTTAATGAAAAACTGTTTTTT.

This chain links TRBV3-1 (or the pseudogene TRBV3-2) with TRBJ2-7; D is possibly TRBD2 (6 bases). This CDR3 is built from 13 residues. The V end lost 4 bases, the J end lost 3 bases, and 10 bases lay between the germline ends. Germline CDR1 and CDR2: LGHDT and YNNKEL (reference sequence). CDR3 sequence: CASSRTIDYEQYF. DNA of the CDR3: TGTGCCAGCAGCCGGACTATCGACTACGAGCAGTACTTC.

By its share, this clone is medium-sized (0.01 to 0.1%). J is TRBJ2-6 and V is TRBV7-3, with a weak D call TRBD2 (6 bases). V shed 2 bases and J shed 0 bases, with 11 bases lying between them. Per the germline V gene, CDR1 is SGHTA and CDR2 is FQGTGA. The CDR3 totals 17 residues. CDR3 sequence reads: CASSLGGASSGANVLTF. The CDR3 DNA reads as TGTGCCAGCAGCTTAGGCGGGGCTAGCTCTGGGGCCAACGTCCTGACTTTC.

This clone was found a few times. The J gene is TRBJ2-5, the V gene TRBV7-2; TRBD2 matches 10 bases. Germline V gene lookup returns CDR1 SGHTA and CDR2 FQGNSA. This CDR3 contains 15 residues. With V trimmed by 5 bases and J by 5 bases, 8 bases remained unmatched. DNA for the CDR3: TGTGCCAGCAGCGCTAGCGGGGGCCCCGTGGAGACCCAGTACTTC. Translation gives CASSASGGPVETQYF.

The CDR3 loop reads CASSPKETQYF. The CDR3 DNA is TGTGCCAGCAGCCCAAAAGAGACCCAGTACTTC. The rearrangement links TRBV6-5 to TRBJ2-5; D gene ambiguous. V was cut by 6 bases and J by 3 bases, with 5 bases left in between. This CDR3 is built from 11 residues. Germline V gene lookup returns CDR1 MNHEY and CDR2 SVGAGI.

The chain links TRBV2 to TRBJ1-2; D unresolved. Trimming removed 5 bases from V and 2 bases from J, with 6 bases in between. CDR1 is SNHLY and CDR2 is FYNNEI in the germline V gene. This CDR3 contains 12 residues. CDR3 sequence: CASSQRNYGYTF. The DNA of the CDR3 is TGTGCCAGCAGTCAGCGAAACTATGGCTACACCTTC.

The chain's CDR3 is CASRRDSITYEQYF. The CDR3 DNA reads TGTGCCAGCAGGAGGGACAGTATTACCTACGAGCAGTACTTC. The chain combines TRBV6-5 with TRBJ2-7, with 7 nucleotides matching TRBD1. This CDR3 has 14 residues. Trimming cost V 6 bases and J 2 bases; bases outside gene matches: 7. Germline V gene lookup returns CDR1 MNHEY and CDR2 SVGAGI.

The chain joins TRBV19 to TRBJ2-2; the D gene is possibly TRBD2 (6 bases). The CDR3 extends over 16 amino acids. V was pared by 10 bases and J by 7 bases, with 25 bases between. The germline V gene encodes CDR1 LNHDA and CDR2 SQIVND (reference sequence). The CDR3 DNA is TGTGCCACCACACGCGGTGGGGGGTCTTATATCGGGGAGCTGTTTTTT. As protein: CATTRGGGSYIGELFF.

This chain links TRBV13 with TRBJ2-1; maybe TRBD1 (6 bases). The germline V gene has CDR1 PRHDT and CDR2 FYEKMQ (reference sequence). This CDR3 has 16 amino acids. Trimming pared 2 bases from V and 5 bases from J, leaving 16 bases between. The CDR3 loop reads CASSLRQGRGNNEQFF. As DNA, the CDR3 is TGTGCCAGCAGCTTAAGGCAGGGGAGAGGGAACAATGAGCAGTTCTTC.

The V call is TRBV6-5, the J call TRBJ2-5; 16 positions match TRBD2. CDR3 length: 15 residues. Germline lookup yields CDR1 MNHEY and CDR2 SVGAGI. V trimming: 6 bases; J trimming: 5 bases; junction bases outside the gene matches: 3. The CDR3 sequence is CASRPGLAGGETQYF. CDR3 DNA: TGTGCCAGCAGACCGGGACTAGCGGGAGGGGAGACCCAGTACTTC.

The rearrangement joins TRBV5-1 to TRBJ2-2; TRBD1 matches 8 bases. After removal of 3 bases from V and 4 bases from J, the junction contained 5 bases not matched to a gene. The CDR3 extends over 15 amino acids. The germline V gene encodes CDR1 SGHRS and CDR2 YFSETQ. The CDR3 sequence: CASSWTGQATGELFF. DNA of the CDR3: TGCGCCAGCAGCTGGACAGGGCAAGCCACCGGGGAGCTGTTTTTT.

The chain combines TRBV18 with TRBJ1-1, with 7 bases that match TRBD1. Trimming at V came to 5 bases and at J to 1 base, leaving 7 bases not matched to a gene. The CDR3 length is 15 residues. Germline CDR1 KGHSH, CDR2 LQKENI. CDR3 DNA sequence: TGTGCCAGCTCATCCAGACAGGGAGCGAACACTGAAGCTTTCTTT. Translation gives CASSSRQGANTEAFF.

As DNA, the CDR3 is TGCAGCGCCCACCGACTAGCGGGGGTTTCCTACAATGAGCAGTTCTTC. It codes for CSAHRLAGVSYNEQFF. This chain uses TRBV29-1 with TRBJ2-1, with 12 bases identical to TRBD2. Germline V gene sequence: CDR1 SQVTM, CDR2 ANQGSEA. After removal of 7 bases from V and 1 base from J, the junction contained 8 bases not matched to a gene. The CDR3 covers 16 residues.

The chain combines TRBV7-9 with TRBJ1-3, with D unclear. V was pared by 6 bases and J by 1 base, with 16 bases between. Per the germline V gene, CDR1 is SEHNR and CDR2 is FQNEAQ (reference sequence). This CDR3 is 16 amino acids long. CDR3 sequence: CASRPRVRRSGNTIYF. The CDR3 bases are TGTGCCAGCAGACCCCGGGTCCGGAGGTCTGGAAACACCATATATTTT.

V and J are TRBV6-5 and TRBJ2-7; D may be TRBD2 (5 bases). The CDR3 consists of 15 residues. Germline CDR1 MNHEY, CDR2 SVGAGI. V lost 9 bases and J 0 bases, leaving 18 bases between the germline ends. For the CDR3, the DNA is TGTGCCAGTGCTGCTCCCGTAGGGAGCTCCTACGAGCAGTACTTC. It yields the protein CASAAPVGSSYEQYF.

This chain joins TRBV6-5 and TRBJ2-7; D may be TRBD2 (6 bases). Germline loops: CDR1 MNHEY, CDR2 SVGAGI. The CDR3 spans 12 residues. Trimming shortened V by 5 bases and J by 7 bases, and 12 bases separated the two germline ends. Here the CDR3 reads CASSTAGLEQYF. CDR3 DNA sequence: TGTGCCAGCAGTACGGCGGGGTTAGAGCAGTACTTC.

The V and J genes are TRBV12-3 or TRBV12-4 and TRBJ1-2, with a possible D match to TRBD1 (6 bases). The germline V and J ends were trimmed by 10 bases and 7 bases, with 16 bases remaining between them. There are 12 residues in the CDR3. The CDR3 region is CATSAGGGGYTF. As DNA, the CDR3 is TGTGCCACCTCGGCTGGGGGCGGTGGCTACACCTTC.

V is TRBV7-3 and J is TRBJ2-7; 7 bases are a match to TRBD1. V shed 4 bases, J shed 6 bases, and the junction held 3 bases outside the gene matches. The CDR3 has 12 amino acids. Germline assignment: CDR1 SGHTA and CDR2 FQGTGA. The CDR3: CASSSNRGEQYF. The CDR3, as DNA: TGTGCCAGCAGCTCCAACAGGGGCGAGCAGTACTTC.

This clone was counted once. The chain couples TRBV18 to TRBJ1-1, with D hard to call. The CDR3 has 14 residues. With 3 bases removed from V and 1 base from J, the gap between germline ends came to 9 bases. From germline, CDR1 is KGHSH and CDR2 LQKENI. CDR3 sequence reads: CASSPQAGNTEAFF. CDR3 coding DNA: TGTGCCAGCTCACCGCAAGCCGGGAACACTGAAGCTTTCTTT.

The sample holds one count of this clone. The rearrangement joins TRBV6-1 to TRBJ2-2, with a tentative D call TRBD1 (5 bases). The ends were cut back, 1 base at V and 4 bases at J, with 13 bases in the middle. Germline CDR1 is MNHNS and CDR2 is SASEGT. CDR3 length equals 16 residues. CDR3 loop: CASSEVSHRSTGELFF. As DNA, the CDR3 is TGTGCCAGCAGTGAAGTCAGTCACAGGAGCACCGGGGAGCTGTTTTTT.